This T cell receptor (beta chain) came from a study of OX40 agonist ivuxolimab in advanced cancers. Study information: Every 2 weeks, patients got intravenous ivuxolimab at one of six dose levels (0.01-10 mg/kg). Among those enrolled, mean age was about 62 years (range about 23 to 79) and approximately 80% were male. Prior checkpoint blockade (anti-PD-1, anti-PD-L1 or anti-CTLA-4) was permitted; about 40% had it.

The study sampled blood at baseline, cycle 4 day 1, and cycle 7 day 1. In its sample, this clone was seen many times. Assay: immunoSEQ multiplex PCR; the TCRdb copy retains only in-frame clones and omits some. The profile shows tens of thousands of clones, roughly 80% of them singletons. The sequences come from CD4+ or CD8+ T cells sorted from blood, collected in a trial of the OX40 agonist ivuxolimab. The source is an adult with an advanced solid tumor such as melanoma, head and neck, liver or kidney cancer.

The CDR3 DNA is TGCGCCAGCAGCTTGGGCTTGACACGCTCTGGAAACACCATATATTTT. It yields the protein CASSLGLTRSGNTIYF. The V and J genes are TRBV5-1 and TRBJ1-3; no firm D call. Germline CDR1 SGHRS, CDR2 YFSETQ. This CDR3 has 16 residues. V was cut by 0 bases and J by 0 bases, with 10 bases left in between.